A selection of T cell receptor beta chains follows, all from one sample in a study of T cell responses to AZD1222 COVID-19 vaccine. Sequenced by immunoSEQ multiplex PCR; TCRdb stores in-frame clones only, minus some. The table shows about 140,000 clones, with around nine tenths occurring only once. The sequences come from peripheral blood, collected on day 0 of AZD1222 vaccination. The receptors were sampled from an adult in good health. CDR3s include the opening cysteine and the closing phenylalanine or tryptophan. The D gene is left open where the match is weak. The size of a clone is reported for some rows only, either as once, few or many, or as a class for expanded clones.

j_call v_call clone_size d_call cdr3_nt cdr3_aa
TRBJ2-7 TRBV7-8 - - TGTGCCAGCAGCTTCGACAGACAGGTTGCCTACGAGCAGTACTTC CASSFDRQVAYEQYF
TRBJ1-1 TRBV19 - - TGTGCCGTTATGGGCCGTGAAGCTTTCTTT CAVMGREAFF
TRBJ1-3 TRBV7-2 once - TGTGCCAGCAGCTTGGGGTCTGGAAACACCATATATTTT CASSLGSGNTIYF
TRBJ2-1 TRBV3-1/TRBV3-2 - - TGTGCCAGCAGCCAATACTCGGTGAGGGAGCAGTTCTTC CASSQYSVREQFF
TRBJ1-2 TRBV18 - TRBD1 TGTGCCAGCTCAGCAACAGGGGGCGCTAACTATGGCTACACCTTC CASSATGGANYGYTF
TRBJ2-7 TRBV5-1 - - TGCGCCAGCAGCTTGGTCCCCCTTGGCACCAACACTGACTACGAGCAGTACTTC CASSLVPLGTNTDYEQYF
TRBJ1-5 TRBV4-1 - - TGCGCCAGCAGCCAAGCAGGGTTTAGCAATCAGCCCCAGCATTTT CASSQAGFSNQPQHF
TRBJ2-7 TRBV27 - TRBD2 TGTGCCAGCAGAAGGACTAGCGGTACCTACGAGCAGTACTTC CASRRTSGTYEQYF
TRBJ2-1 TRBV5-1 - TRBD2 TGCGCCAGCAGCTCGAGGACTAGCGGGGGATACAATGAGCAGTTCTTC CASSSRTSGGYNEQFF
TRBJ2-7 TRBV6-5 - - TGTGCCAGCAGTCCCCGGGGAGACTACGAGCAGTACTTC CASSPRGDYEQYF
TRBJ2-7 TRBV6-6 - TRBD2 TGTGCCAGCAGACCGCGGACTAGCGGTACCTACGAGCAGTACTTC CASRPRTSGTYEQYF
TRBJ2-2 TRBV10-3 - - TGTGCCATCAGTGAGCCTAGGGGCTTGACCGGGGAGCTGTTTTTT CAISEPRGLTGELFF
TRBJ2-2 TRBV24-1 - - TGTGCCACCAGTGTTATGTTGGCCGGGGAGCTGTTTTTT CATSVMLAGELFF
TRBJ1-4 TRBV7-2 - - TGTGCCAGCAGCCCTCGGGGAGGCGAAAAACTGTTTTTT CASSPRGGEKLFF
TRBJ2-3 TRBV28 once - TGTGCCAGCAGTAGCAGCACTTCAACAGATACGCAGTATTTT CASSSSTSTDTQYF
TRBJ1-5 TRBV2 - TRBD1 TGTGCCACCAAAGGGGGCAGTGAGAATCAGCCCCAGCATTTT CATKGGSENQPQHF
TRBJ1-2 TRBV6-5 - - TGTGCCAGCAGTTACTCGGGTAGGGGTGATGGCTACACCTTC CASSYSGRGDGYTF
TRBJ2-5 TRBV5-1 - - TGCGCCAGCAGCTTTATGGCACAAAGCGGGACCCAGTACTTC CASSFMAQSGTQYF
TRBJ1-5 TRBV7-2 - - TGTGCCAGCAGCTTATCAAGGACGGATCAGCCCCAGCATTTT CASSLSRTDQPQHF
TRBJ2-7 TRBV2 - - TGTGCCAGCAGGGACCCGGGACTTAACTACGAGCAGTACTTC CASRDPGLNYEQYF
TRBJ1-4 TRBV5-1 - - TGCGCCAGCAAAGGGGTTTCATCGCCTAATGAAAAACTGTTTTTT CASKGVSSPNEKLFF
TRBJ1-1 TRBV29-1 - TRBD1 TGCAGCGCCGGTCCGGGACAGGGGAACACTGAAGCTTTCTTT CSAGPGQGNTEAFF
TRBJ2-2 TRBV11-2 once - TGTGCCAGCAGCCTGCTGGGAGACGCGAACACCGGGGAGCTGTTTTTT CASSLLGDANTGELFF
TRBJ1-4 TRBV18 - - TGTGCCAGCTCCCAGGGAGGGAATGAAAAACTGTTTTTT CASSQGGNEKLFF
TRBJ2-5 TRBV5-5 - TRBD1 TGTGCCAGCAGCGGACAGGGTACTCGAGAGACCCAGTACTTC CASSGQGTRETQYF
TRBJ2-3 TRBV5-4 - - TGTGCCAGCAGCTTGGAGACGGCTTCGGGAGATACGCAGTATTTT CASSLETASGDTQYF
TRBJ2-7 TRBV4-2 - TRBD2 TGTGCCAGCAGCCAACAAAGCGCTAGCGGAGGCTCCTACGAGCAGTACTTC CASSQQSASGGSYEQYF
TRBJ1-5 TRBV11-2 - TRBD1 TGTGCCAGCAGCTCCCAGAAGGGACAGCTTTATAGCAATCAGCCCCAGCATTTT CASSSQKGQLYSNQPQHF
TRBJ2-1 TRBV27 - TRBD2 TGTGCCAGCAGTTTACGAGGACTAGCGGGACAACACAATGAGCAGTTCTTC CASSLRGLAGQHNEQFF
TRBJ1-5 TRBV11-2 once - TGTGCCAGCAGCTTAGGCAGCGTTTATAGCAATCAGCCCCAGCATTTT CASSLGSVYSNQPQHF
TRBJ1-2 TRBV29-1 - - TGCAGCGTCCGTCCCCCCGAGGGGTTATATGGCTACACCTTC CSVRPPEGLYGYTF
TRBJ2-7 TRBV19 - - TGTGCCAGTAGTATAGATGGCAGGGCCATATACGAGCAGTACTTC CASSIDGRAIYEQYF
TRBJ1-3 TRBV18 - - TGTGCCAGCTCACCACCTAACCCGGGGCTCTCTGGAAACACCATATATTTT CASSPPNPGLSGNTIYF
TRBJ2-3 TRBV29-1 - - TGCAGCGTTGACAGGGACGGCCGGGGAGATACGCAGTATTTT CSVDRDGRGDTQYF
TRBJ1-1 TRBV19 - TRBD1 TGTGCCAGTAGTGTCGGGACAGTAAACACTGAAGCTTTCTTT CASSVGTVNTEAFF
TRBJ2-3 TRBV5-1 - TRBD2 TGCGCCAGCAGCCTCGGGGGGAGGGTTAGCACAGATACGCAGTATTTT CASSLGGRVSTDTQYF
TRBJ2-1 TRBV6-4 - - TGTGCCAGCAGAGCCGGGGACCTGAGCGATGAGCAGTTCTTC CASRAGDLSDEQFF
TRBJ2-3 TRBV3-1/TRBV3-2 - - TGTGCCAGCAGCGCGGGGCTAGCGAGCACAGATACGCAGTATTTT CASSAGLASTDTQYF